A single sample gave rise to the 12 T cell receptor beta chains below, sequenced in a study of cytomegalovirus exposure and HLA in healthy donors (dated by TCRdb to 2016 to 2017). The library was generated by the immunoSEQ multiplex PCR assay. For the multiplex PCR, a mixture combining 60 forward primers for TCR Vbeta segments and 13 reverse primers for TCR Jbeta segments was used. TCRdb retrieved this table from immuneACCESS and kept in-frame rearrangements only. Not all clones are present; in checked studies, unresolved V genes account for under half, and no reason is known for the remainder. The table for this sample lists roughly 90,000 clones; about four fifths of them were counted only once. About 6.8% of the sample goes to the ten largest clones. Sequencing was carried out using PBMCs. These receptors originate from a man aged 25 to 40 in good health and CMV-seronegative.

V usage is TRBV19 and J usage is TRBJ1-1; D gene uncertain. V shed 5 bases and J shed 1 base, with 8 bases lying between them. Germline V gene lookup returns CDR1 LNHDA and CDR2 SQIVND (reference sequence). The CDR3 is made up of 13 amino acids. CDR3 DNA sequence: TGTGCCAGTAGTTTGAACAAGAACACTGAAGCTTTCTTT. It is translated as CASSLNKNTEAFF.

The V and J genes are TRBV15 and TRBJ1-2; 9 bases fit TRBD1. J gave up 5 bases and V 3 bases, and 4 bases lay outside the gene matches. Germline V gene data show CDR1 as LNHNV and CDR2 as YYDKDF (reference sequence). The CDR3 has 14 residues. The CDR3 region is CATSSLDRGYGYTF. The CDR3, as DNA: TGTGCCACCAGCAGCCTGGACAGGGGTTATGGCTACACCTTC. Together with reference TRBV15 and TRBJ1-2, the CDR3 gives the full variable domain: DAMVIQNPRYQVTQFGKPVTLSCSQTLNHNVMYWYQQKSSQAPKLLFHYYDKDFNNEADTPDNFQSRRPNTSFCFLDIRSPGLGDTAMYLCATSSLDRGYGYTFGSGTRLTVV.

This chain uses TRBV11-2 with TRBJ1-4; tentatively, D is TRBD1 (6 bases). V gave up 6 bases and J gave up 5 bases, with 13 bases separating them. The CDR3 spans 14 residues. CDR1 and CDR2 (germline): SGHAT, FQNNGV. The CDR3 DNA reads as TGTGCCAGCAGACCCCTAGGGGGAAATGAAAAACTGTTTTTT. Residues: CASRPLGGNEKLFF.

This chain joins TRBV27 and TRBJ1-2; D possibly corresponds to TRBD1 (6 bases). CDR1 is MNHEY and CDR2 is SMNVEV in the germline V gene (reference sequence). Trimming shortened V by 2 bases and J by 4 bases, and 14 bases separated the two germline ends. This CDR3 is 15 amino acids long. The DNA for the CDR3 is TGTGCCAGCAGTTTACGGGGGGCAGGAGGCTATGGCTACACCTTC. This codes for CASSLRGAGGYGYTF.

This sequence joins TRBV6-5 and TRBJ2-3; 8 bases are a match to TRBD2. V shed 2 bases and J 2 bases; nucleotides not matched to a gene: 3. Germline V gene lookup returns CDR1 MNHEY and CDR2 SVGAGI. The CDR3 has 15 amino acids. The CDR3 nucleotides read TGTGCCAGCAGTTACGGGCGGGGGGACACAGATACGCAGTATTTT. Residues: CASSYGRGDTDTQYF.

This clone has a single count. This chain links TRBV4-2 with TRBJ2-5; 8 nucleotides align to TRBD1. The CDR3 loop spans 16 amino acids. Germline-derived CDR1 and CDR2 are LGHNA and YNFKEQ. Trimming took 0 bases from V and 9 from J; bases not matched to a gene: 12. The CDR3 DNA is TGTGCCAGCAGCCAAGACCCTGGACAGGGTTGGGGGGCCCAGTACTTC. Protein: CASSQDPGQGWGAQYF.

V and J are TRBV7-2 and TRBJ2-7; no definite D call. The CDR3 is 15 residues long. Germline CDR1 SGHTA, CDR2 FQGNSA. The ends were cut back, 1 base at V and 4 bases at J, with 14 bases in the middle. CDR3 coding DNA: TGTGCCAGCAGCTTAGTTTCGGGTATGGGTTACGAGCAGTACTTC. Amino acid sequence: CASSLVSGMGYEQYF.

The chain couples TRBV9 to TRBJ1-2, with 8 positions matching TRBD1. V dropped 3 bases and J dropped 4; count of bases not matched to a gene: 14. The CDR3 runs to 17 residues. The germline V gene encodes CDR1 SGDLS and CDR2 YYNGEE. The CDR3 region is CASSARRAGQGPYGYTF. The CDR3 DNA is TGTGCCAGCAGCGCTAGGCGGGCTGGACAGGGTCCCTATGGCTACACCTTC.

The chain carries TRBV10-1 and TRBJ2-7, with TRBD2 matching over 8 bases. CDR3 length: 16 residues. Germline CDR1 reads WNHNN; CDR2 reads SYGVQD (reference sequence). V gave up 2 bases and J gave up 7 bases; unmatched junction bases: 13. The CDR3 loop is CASSERSQREPMEQYF. CDR3 DNA: TGCGCCAGCAGTGAGAGGAGCCAGCGGGAGCCCATGGAGCAGTACTTC.

This clone was seen only a few times. The chain couples TRBV30 to TRBJ2-1; TRBD2 matches 7 bases. V lost 3 bases to trimming and J lost 4 bases; unmatched junction nucleotides: 24. The CDR3 totals 20 residues. CDR1 GTSNPN and CDR2 SVGIG come from the germline V gene (reference sequence). The CDR3 is CAWSPISAVLAGRPYNEQFF. CDR3 sequence (DNA): TGTGCCTGGAGCCCGATTAGTGCCGTCTTAGCGGGTCGCCCATACAATGAGCAGTTCTTC.

V gene TRBV6-4 combines with J gene TRBJ2-3; 9 bases are a match to TRBD2. Germline lookup yields CDR1 MRHNA and CDR2 SNTAGT. This CDR3 comprises 15 residues. J lost 4 bases, V lost 2 bases, and 4 bases had no gene match. The CDR3 DNA reads TGTGCCAGCAGTGACAATAGCGGGGGTGCAGATACGCAGTATTTT. Residues: CASSDNSGGADTQYF.

This clone was picked up a small number of times. V and J are TRBV19 and TRBJ1-1; D uncertain. Germline V lookup: CDR1 LNHDA, CDR2 SQIVND (reference sequence). There are 16 residues in the CDR3. Trimming left V 3 bases short and J 3 bases short, with 17 bases between. The CDR3 sequence is CASSIIGVGRDTEAFF. The CDR3 DNA reads as TGTGCCAGTAGTATTATAGGAGTTGGGCGGGACACTGAAGCTTTCTTT.